This T cell receptor beta chain is drawn from a study of blood T cell repertoires in COVID-19. About the study: The United States, Italy and Spain provided the acute and convalescent COVID-19 samples. The analysed material was cDNA or gDNA that came from T cells, B-cell-depleted T cells, or PBMCs.

Original handling: Reference gene primer amplification in the assay estimated nucleated cell counts. Clones were sequenced by immunoSEQ multiplex PCR, and TCRdb holds only the in-frame ones, with some missing. V and J calls plus clone size are reproduced from that table; the DNA served to infer D and trimming. The sample records 150,000 to 200,000 clones, around 87% being singletons. Germline-derived CDR1 and CDR2 are MNHEY and SVGAGI. The CDR3 has 15 residues. V shed 7 bases, J shed 4 bases, and the junction held 11 bases outside the gene matches. V and J are TRBV6-5 and TRBJ1-1; 8 nucleotides match TRBD1. This sequence originates from an elderly woman in a cohort sampled during active or convalescent COVID-19. Sequenced material: peripheral blood. CDR3 residues: CASTGQGRYITEAFF. CDR3 sequence (DNA): TGTGCCAGCACTGGACAGGGTCGGTACATCACTGAAGCTTTCTTT.